The 12 T cell receptor beta chains given below trace back to one sample, sequenced in a study of PD-L1 blockade in urothelial cancer. Documented time point: pretreatment peripheral blood. The method was immunoSEQ multiplex PCR; TCRdb's version includes in-frame clones alone and lacks a portion of them. The sample carries 70,000 to 95,000 clones, more than 80% recorded once. This specimen consisted of PBMCs, obtained around atezolizumab (anti-PD-L1) treatment. The receptor set was obtained from an elderly woman with urothelial cancer.

V gene TRBV4-1 combines with J gene TRBJ1-3; 7 bases agree with TRBD1. V was clipped by 0 bases and J by 5 bases; unmatched bases: 7. The CDR3 is 16 amino acids. Germline V gives CDR1 MGHRA, CDR2 YSYEKL. The CDR3 bases are TGCGCCAGCAGCCAAGATGGACCACAGGGGAGAAACACCATATATTTT. This gives the protein CASSQDGPQGRNTIYF.

V is TRBV7-2 and J is TRBJ2-5, with 11 bases that match TRBD1. Germline V lookup: CDR1 SGHTA, CDR2 FQGNSA. The CDR3 consists of 16 residues. Trimming cost V 4 bases and J 2 bases; bases outside gene matches: 6. CDR3 protein: CASSSDRGRRQETQYF. CDR3 in DNA: TGTGCCAGCAGCTCGGACAGGGGGCGGCGGCAAGAGACCCAGTACTTC.

V usage is TRBV6-6 and J usage is TRBJ1-2; D possibly corresponds to TRBD1 (5 bases). The CDR3 length is 14 residues. Germline values: CDR1 MNHNY, CDR2 SVGAGI (reference sequence). V lost 0 bases and J 4 bases, leaving 9 bases between the germline ends. The CDR3 spells CASSYSRGGYGYTF. The DNA for the CDR3 is TGTGCCAGCAGTTACTCTCGGGGGGGCTATGGCTACACCTTC.

CDR3 DNA sequence: TGTGCCAGCAGGAGGACAGGGAACACTGAAGCTTTCTTT. Residues: CASRRTGNTEAFF. The rearrangement uses TRBV7-8 and TRBJ1-1; 7 bases map to TRBD1. V was pared by 6 bases and J by 1 base, with 2 bases of the junction left unmatched. The CDR3 runs to 13 residues. Germline V CDR1 and CDR2: SGHVS, FQNEAQ.

This clone has only one observation. This rearrangement joins TRBV7-2 to TRBJ1-2; D might be TRBD1 (5 bases). Trimming stripped 5 bases from V and 2 bases from J, with 9 bases between. CDR1 and CDR2 (germline): SGHTA, FQGNSA. This CDR3 region has 13 residues. This chain's CDR3 is CASSRQRNYGYTF. CDR3 nucleotide sequence: TGTGCCAGCAGCCGACAGAGAAACTATGGCTACACCTTC.

This CDR3 is CASSLAGANTEAFF. The CDR3 nucleotides are TGTGCCAGCAGCTTAGCAGGGGCGAACACTGAAGCTTTCTTT. This chain links TRBV7-3 with TRBJ1-1; maybe TRBD1 (6 bases). CDR3 length: 14 amino acids. Germline V gene sequence: CDR1 SGHTA, CDR2 FQGTGA. Deletions cut 2 bases from V and 1 base from J, with 8 bases between.

This clone was picked up a small number of times. One junction end disagrees with the germline gene, perhaps due to a read error. The chain joins TRBV27 to TRBJ2-7; D is uncertain. CDR3 size: 14 residues. Germline V gives CDR1 MNHEY, CDR2 SMNVEV (reference sequence). The CDR3 bases are TGTGCCAGCAGTTCCGTCAGGTCCTCCGACGAGCAGTACTTC. It is translated as CASSSVRSSDEQYF.

The rearrangement joins TRBV7-7 to TRBJ2-1, with 12 bases fitting TRBD2. CDR1 is SSHAT, CDR2 FNYEAQ, per germline (reference sequence). The CDR3 has 16 residues. Germline trimming cut 1 base from V and 5 bases from J; bases unmatched to any gene: 3. The CDR3 loop is CASSLGLAGGDNEQFF. The CDR3 DNA is TGTGCCAGCAGCTTAGGGCTAGCGGGAGGGGACAATGAGCAGTTCTTC. The full variable domain, its missing parts supplied by reference TRBV7-7 and TRBJ2-1, is GAGVSQSPRYKVTKRGQDVTLRCDPISSHATLYWYQQALGQGPEFLTYFNYEAQPDKSGLPSDRFSAERPEGSISTLTIQRTEQRDSAMYRCASSLGLAGGDNEQFFGPGTRLTVL.

The chain employs TRBV5-6 and TRBJ1-1; TRBD1 aligns across 8 bases. Germline CDR1 SGHDT, CDR2 YYEEEE. The CDR3 sequence is 15 residues long. The junction had 7 bases not matched to a gene; V was cut back by 0 bases and J by 6 bases. CDR3 region: CASSLDRGMAPEAFF. CDR3 in DNA: TGTGCCAGCAGCTTGGACAGGGGGATGGCCCCTGAAGCTTTCTTT. The whole variable domain, remainder taken from reference TRBV5-6 and TRBJ1-1, is DAGVTQSPTHLIKTRGQQVTLRCSPKSGHDTVSWYQQALGQGPQFIFQYYEEEERQRGNFPDRFSGHQFPNYSSELNVNALLLGDSALYLCASSLDRGMAPEAFFGQGTRLTVV.

The chain links TRBV19 to TRBJ1-2; unclear D gene. Trimming left V 4 bases short and J 7 bases short, with 10 bases between. From germline, CDR1 is LNHDA and CDR2 SQIVND (reference sequence). This CDR3 comprises 12 residues. The CDR3 here is CASSNPPGGYTF. CDR3 in DNA: TGTGCCAGTAGTAATCCCCCAGGTGGCTACACCTTC.

The J gene is TRBJ1-1, the V gene TRBV16; D is uncertain. The V end was cut by 4 bases, the J end by 2 bases, with 14 bases between. CDR1 and CDR2 (germline): KGHSY, FQNENV. The CDR3 is made up of 15 amino acids. In DNA form, the CDR3 reads TGTGCCAGCAGCCGTACAACTCGGGGAAACACTGAAGCTTTCTTT. Translation: CASSRTTRGNTEAFF.

V and J are TRBV10-1 and TRBJ2-5, with no clear D. This CDR3 region has 13 residues. The ends were cut back, 10 bases at V and 1 base at J, with 13 bases in the middle. The germline gives CDR1 WNHNN, CDR2 SYGVQD (reference sequence). In DNA, the CDR3 is TGCGCCACCTCTAAACAGATCCAAGAGACCCAGTACTTC. Residues: CATSKQIQETQYF.